This record concerns one T cell receptor (beta chain) sequence. This may be a read error: a much more frequent sequence differs by one nucleotide. Germline V gene sequence: CDR1 MNHNY, CDR2 SVGAGI (reference sequence). The CDR3 loop spans 14 amino acids. The library came from three nested PCR rounds adapted from ARM-PCR protocols. TCRdb recomputed calls from the multiplex PCR reads with MiXCR, one row per CDR3 protein. Here the sample spans some 99,000 distinct CDR3 sequences, 60% to 65% being singletons. This sample's RNA came from whole unsorted tissue. More than 3 cm separated this lung sample from the edge of the tumor. This sample is part of a study of tumor and adjacent non-tumor tissue in lung cancer.

Input material: distant non-tumor lung tissue. The V gene is TRBV6-6, the J gene TRBJ2-2; D gene unclear. The clonotype comes from a man aged 60-69 years with non-small cell lung cancer. The CDR3 region is CASSHASNAGELFF. DNA of the CDR3: TGTGCCAGCAGCCACGCGTCGAACGCCGGGGAGCTGTTTTTT.